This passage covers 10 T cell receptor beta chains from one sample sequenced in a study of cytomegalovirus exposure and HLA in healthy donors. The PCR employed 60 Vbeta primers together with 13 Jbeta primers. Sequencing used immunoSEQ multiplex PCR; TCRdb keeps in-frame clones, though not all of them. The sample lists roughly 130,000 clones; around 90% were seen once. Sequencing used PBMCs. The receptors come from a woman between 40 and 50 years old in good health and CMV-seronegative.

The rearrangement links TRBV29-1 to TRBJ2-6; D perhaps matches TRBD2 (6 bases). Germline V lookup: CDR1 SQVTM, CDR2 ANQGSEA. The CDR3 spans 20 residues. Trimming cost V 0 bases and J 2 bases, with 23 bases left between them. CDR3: CSVEDRGSRRGATGANVLTF. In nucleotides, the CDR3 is TGCAGCGTTGAAGATCGTGGAAGTCGGAGGGGCGCAACTGGGGCCAACGTCCTGACTTTC.

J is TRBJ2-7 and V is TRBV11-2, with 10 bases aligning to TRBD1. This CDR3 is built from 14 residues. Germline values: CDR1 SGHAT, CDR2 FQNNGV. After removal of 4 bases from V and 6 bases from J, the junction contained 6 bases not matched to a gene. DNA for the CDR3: TGTGCCAGCAGCTGGGGACAGGGGCTGGGCGAGCAGTACTTC. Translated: CASSWGQGLGEQYF.

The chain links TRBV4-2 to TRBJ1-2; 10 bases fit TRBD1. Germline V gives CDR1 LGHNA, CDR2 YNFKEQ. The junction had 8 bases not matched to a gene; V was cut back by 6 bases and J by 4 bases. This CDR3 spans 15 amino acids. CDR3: CASRTDRGQGYGYTF. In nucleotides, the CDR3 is TGTGCCAGCAGAACCGACAGGGGGCAGGGCTATGGCTACACCTTC.

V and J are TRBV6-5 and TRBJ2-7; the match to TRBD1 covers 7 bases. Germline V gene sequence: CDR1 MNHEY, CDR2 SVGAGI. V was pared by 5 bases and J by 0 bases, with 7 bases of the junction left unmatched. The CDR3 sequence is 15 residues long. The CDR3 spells CASSAWTGLSYEQYF. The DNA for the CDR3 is TGTGCCAGCAGTGCATGGACAGGTCTCTCCTACGAGCAGTACTTC.

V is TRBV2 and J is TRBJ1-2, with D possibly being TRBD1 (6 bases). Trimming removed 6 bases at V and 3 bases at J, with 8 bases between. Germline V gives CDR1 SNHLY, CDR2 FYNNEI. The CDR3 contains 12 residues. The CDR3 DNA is TGTGCCAGCAGGGACAGCCACTATGGCTACACCTTC. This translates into CASRDSHYGYTF.

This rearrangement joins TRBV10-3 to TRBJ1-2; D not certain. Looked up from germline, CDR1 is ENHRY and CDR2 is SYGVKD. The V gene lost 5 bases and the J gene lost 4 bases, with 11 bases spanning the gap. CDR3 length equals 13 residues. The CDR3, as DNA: TGTGCCATCAGTTCCTCTCCCGTCTATGGCTACACCTTC. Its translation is CAISSSPVYGYTF.

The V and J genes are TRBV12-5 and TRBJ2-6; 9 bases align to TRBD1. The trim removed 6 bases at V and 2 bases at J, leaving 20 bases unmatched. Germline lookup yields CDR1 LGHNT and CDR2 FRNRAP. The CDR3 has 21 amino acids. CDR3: CASGAAPYRGRFWTGANVLTF. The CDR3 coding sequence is TGTGCTAGTGGCGCTGCACCCTACAGGGGGCGCTTCTGGACTGGGGCCAACGTCCTGACTTTC.

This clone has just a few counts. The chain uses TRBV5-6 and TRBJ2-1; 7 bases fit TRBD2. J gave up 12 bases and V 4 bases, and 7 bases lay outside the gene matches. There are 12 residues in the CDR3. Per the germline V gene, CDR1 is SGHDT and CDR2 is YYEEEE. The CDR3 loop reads CASSPPGGGQFF. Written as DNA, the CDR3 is TGTGCCAGCAGCCCCCCGGGAGGTGGGCAGTTCTTC.

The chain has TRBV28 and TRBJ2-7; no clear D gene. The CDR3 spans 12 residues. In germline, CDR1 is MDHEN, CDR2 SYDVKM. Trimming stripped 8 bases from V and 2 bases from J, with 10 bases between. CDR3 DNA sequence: TGTGCCAGCGCAGTAACCACCTACGAGCAGTACTTC. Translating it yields CASAVTTYEQYF.

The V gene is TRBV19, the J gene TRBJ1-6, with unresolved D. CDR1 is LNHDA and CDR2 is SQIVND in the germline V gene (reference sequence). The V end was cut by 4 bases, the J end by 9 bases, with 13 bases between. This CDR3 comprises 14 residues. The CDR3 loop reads CASSTTGGSSPLHF. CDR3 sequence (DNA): TGTGCCAGTAGTACCACCGGCGGGTCTTCACCCCTCCACTTT.